The subject of this entry is one TCR beta chain. The antigen is unknown. The sample has other DNA sequences that encode this CDR3 too. This sample was included in a study of T cell responses to AZD1222 COVID-19 vaccine. Study-wide results and limits: Reportedly, nearly half of unique spike TCRs recognized epitopes outside B.1.351/B.1.1.7 mutations. Sampling that yielded the repertoires occurred only after the peak T cell response.

Repertoires were generated with immunoSEQ multiplex PCR, while TCRdb's copy carries only in-frame clones and drops some. The sample includes around 150,000 clones, about four fifths seen only once; the top ten take over 4%. The source of this sequence is an adult in good health. The input for sequencing was peripheral blood, taken on day 0 of AZD1222 vaccination.

CDR3 sequence (DNA): TGCGCCAGCAGCCATGCGGGGACAGCAAATCAGCCCCAGCATTTT. Translated: CASSHAGTANQPQHF. The chain has TRBV4-1 and TRBJ1-5; 7 nucleotides line up with TRBD1. CDR3 length: 15 residues. V was clipped by 3 bases and J by 4 bases; unmatched bases: 6. Germline CDR1 reads MGHRA; CDR2 reads YSYEKL.